Listed below are T cell receptor beta chains from one sample, sequenced in a study of cytomegalovirus exposure and HLA in healthy donors. Repertoires were generated with immunoSEQ multiplex PCR, while TCRdb's copy carries only in-frame clones and drops some. Of 120,000 to 150,000 clones listed, 70% to 85% are singletons. Sequencing was done on a sample of PBMCs. These receptor sequences come from a male donor in good health and CMV-seronegative. Both conserved end residues are part of each CDR3. The D gene is left open where the match is weak. The size field is filled for only some rows; it gives once, few, many or a size class.

TRBD1 TRBJ2-1 NA TRBV5-1 CASSLGQGSGNEQFF TGCGCCAGCAGCTTAGGACAGGGTTCTGGCAATGAGCAGTTCTTC
TRBD1 TRBJ2-5 NA TRBV25-1 CASSEPPGQGGEQETQYF TGTGCCAGCAGTGAACCTCCCGGACAGGGGGGAGAGCAAGAGACCCAGTACTTC
TRBD1 TRBJ1-2 NA TRBV27 CASRDPGGGYTF TGTGCCAGCAGGGACCCAGGGGGTGGCTACACCTTC
TRBD1 TRBJ1-2 NA TRBV18 CASSTGARGYRNYGYTF TGTGCCAGCTCAACAGGAGCCAGGGGGTACCGAAACTATGGCTACACCTTC
TRBD2 TRBJ2-3 NA TRBV18 CASSLGAGERTDTQYF TGTGCCAGCTCACTCGGCGCGGGGGAACGCACAGATACGCAGTATTTT
TRBD1 TRBJ1-1 few TRBV9 CASSTGTGGGGAFF TGTGCCAGCAGCACAGGGACAGGGGGCGGGGGAGCTTTCTTT
NA TRBJ1-2 NA TRBV28 CASSQTRSGHTF TGTGCCAGCAGTCAGACCCGGAGTGGCCACACCTTC
TRBD1 TRBJ1-5 NA TRBV10-2 CASSESGSGGNQPQHF TGCGCCAGCAGTGAGTCGGGGTCAGGGGGTAATCAGCCCCAGCATTTT
NA TRBJ2-1 once TRBV13 CASRTLSGGSHNEQFF TGTGCCAGCAGGACCTTGTCGGGGGGCTCCCACAATGAGCAGTTCTTC
NA TRBJ2-1 once TRBV27 CASSLYEGYNEQFF TGTGCCAGCAGTTTATACGAGGGTTACAATGAGCAGTTCTTC
TRBD1 TRBJ2-7 NA TRBV4-3 CASSRLTGQGPYEQYF TGCGCCAGCAGCCGGCTCACAGGACAGGGTCCCTACGAGCAGTACTTC
TRBD1 TRBJ2-7 NA TRBV9 CASSQGASGPYEQYF TGTGCCAGCAGCCAGGGGGCAAGCGGACCCTACGAGCAGTACTTC
TRBD1 TRBJ2-7 NA TRBV4-2 CASSQEWTGDREQYF TGTGCCAGCAGCCAAGAATGGACAGGGGATCGCGAGCAGTACTTC
NA TRBJ1-1 once TRBV27 CASSLWGKNTEAFF TGTGCCAGCAGTTTATGGGGCAAGAACACTGAAGCTTTCTTT
TRBD2 TRBJ2-3 NA TRBV11-2 CASSRGTSGGTDTQYF TGTGCCAGCAGCCGGGGGACTAGCGGAGGAACGGATACGCAGTATTTT
TRBD1 TRBJ2-7 NA TRBV7-9 CASSFGTGSDEQYF TGTGCCAGCAGCTTCGGGACAGGGAGTGACGAGCAGTACTTC
NA TRBJ1-5 NA TRBV7-6 CASSLAEDRRNQPQHF TGTGCCAGCAGCTTAGCCGAGGACAGACGCAATCAGCCCCAGCATTTT
NA TRBJ1-1 NA TRBV5-1 CASSLGITGTTEAFF TGCGCCAGCAGCTTGGGTATCACGGGTACCACTGAAGCTTTCTTT
NA TRBJ2-5 NA TRBV11-2 CASSPLTETQYF TGTGCCAGCAGCCCGTTGACTGAGACCCAGTACTTC
TRBD2 TRBJ2-3 NA TRBV7-9 CSSSFYPSGGYTDTQYF TGTTCCAGCAGCTTCTACCCTAGCGGGGGTTACACAGATACGCAGTATTTT
NA TRBJ2-5 NA TRBV5-1 CASSLTAAIQETQYF TGCGCCAGCAGCTTGACGGCGGCCATACAAGAGACCCAGTACTTC
TRBD2 TRBJ2-1 NA TRBV7-9 CASSLPAGDNEQFF TGTGCCAGCAGCTTACCAGCGGGGGACAATGAGCAGTTCTTC
NA TRBJ1-1 few TRBV12-5 CASGLGQRGLGGARSTEAFF TGTGCTAGTGGTTTGGGACAACGTGGCCTTGGGGGGGCGCGAAGCACTGAAGCTTTCTTT
NA TRBJ2-2 NA TRBV7-6 CASSLGVEGGELFF TGTGCCAGCAGCTTAGGAGTAGAGGGCGGGGAGCTGTTTTTT
TRBD1 TRBJ1-2 NA TRBV5-1 CASSLDGTVNLPANYGYTF TGCGCCAGCAGCTTGGATGGGACAGTCAACCTTCCAGCTAACTATGGCTACACCTTC
TRBD1 TRBJ1-5 NA TRBV19 CASSDRGWNQPQHF TGTGCCAGTAGCGACAGGGGGTGGAATCAGCCCCAGCATTTT
NA TRBJ2-7 NA TRBV5-6 CASSLEPGSSSEQYF TGTGCCAGCAGCTTGGAGCCCGGGTCTTCTAGCGAGCAGTACTTC
TRBD2 TRBJ2-2 NA TRBV10-2 CASRLAGGRAGELFF TGCGCCAGCAGACTAGCGGGGGGGCGAGCCGGGGAGCTGTTTTTT
TRBD2 TRBJ2-3 NA TRBV4-1 CASSSSLGSGGASADTQYF TGCGCCAGCAGCTCTTCGCTGGGTAGCGGGGGGGCAAGCGCAGATACGCAGTATTTT
NA TRBJ1-1 NA TRBV11-3 CASSQGPYTEAFF TGTGCCAGCAGCCAGGGGCCCTACACTGAAGCTTTCTTT
TRBD2 TRBJ2-3 NA TRBV7-2 CASSLRLLAGGPTDTQYF TGTGCCAGCAGCTTACGTCTGTTAGCGGGGGGGCCAACAGATACGCAGTATTTT
TRBD1 TRBJ1-1 NA TRBV4-2 CASSQAGGGSAEAFF TGTGCCAGCAGCCAGGCAGGGGGCGGAAGCGCTGAAGCTTTCTTT
TRBD1 TRBJ2-1 NA TRBV4-1 CASSPGQGRYNEQFF TGCGCCAGCAGCCCTGGACAGGGGAGATACAATGAGCAGTTCTTC
TRBD1 TRBJ2-1 NA TRBV9 CASSVQGVGYNEQFF TGTGCCAGCAGCGTCCAGGGGGTGGGGTACAATGAGCAGTTCTTC
NA TRBJ1-2 NA TRBV7-8 CASSSRQNYGYTF TGTGCCAGCAGCTCGCGACAAAACTATGGCTACACCTTC
NA TRBJ2-5 few TRBV29-1 CSGIFEAQYF TGCAGCGGCATCTTCGAGGCCCAGTACTTC
NA TRBJ1-2 NA TRBV4-1 CASSQVTFAADGYTF TGCGCCAGCAGCCAAGTAACTTTCGCGGCGGATGGCTACACCTTC
TRBD1 TRBJ2-3 NA TRBV5-1 CASSPTGTLFTDTQYF TGCGCCAGCAGCCCGACAGGGACCCTCTTCACAGATACGCAGTATTTT
TRBD1 TRBJ2-5 NA TRBV5-6 CASTYHGQGAAETQYF TGTGCCAGCACCTATCATGGACAGGGGGCCGCAGAGACCCAGTACTTC
NA TRBJ2-7 once TRBV7-9 CASSYLWGDEQYF TGTGCCAGCAGCTACCTCTGGGGGGACGAGCAGTACTTC
NA TRBJ2-5 NA TRBV12-1 CASSLGTGDVRETQYF TGTGCCAGCAGCTTGGGGACAGGGGACGTCCGAGAGACCCAGTACTTC
TRBD1 TRBJ2-7 NA TRBV9 CASSVGTGPSEQYF TGTGCCAGCAGCGTAGGGACAGGGCCCTCCGAGCAGTACTTC
TRBD2 TRBJ2-2 NA TRBV25-1 CASSALAGDTGELFF TGTGCCAGCAGTGCACTAGCGGGAGACACCGGGGAGCTGTTTTTT
NA TRBJ2-1 once TRBV6-5 CASTRAGYNEQFF TGTGCCAGCACGAGGGCGGGTTACAATGAGCAGTTCTTC
TRBD2 TRBJ2-5 NA TRBV5-4 CATGTSVETQYF TGTGCCACCGGGACTAGCGTGGAGACCCAGTACTTC
TRBD2 TRBJ2-5 NA TRBV19 CASSRSGIQETQYF TGTGCCAGTAGTAGGAGCGGGATCCAAGAGACCCAGTACTTC
TRBD2 TRBJ2-5 few TRBV19 CASSTAGGWGTQYF TGTGCCAGTAGTACGGCGGGAGGGTGGGGGACCCAGTACTTC
TRBD1 TRBJ2-7 NA TRBV6-1 CASSWTGASYEQYF TGTGCCAGCTCTTGGACAGGGGCTTCCTACGAGCAGTACTTC
NA TRBJ1-5 NA TRBV6-6 CASTPGGAGDQPQHF TGTGCCAGCACTCCGGGGGGGGCGGGGGATCAGCCCCAGCATTTT
NA TRBJ2-7 NA TRBV7-2 CASSLGSGTYEQYF TGTGCCAGCAGCTTAGGTAGCGGTACCTACGAGCAGTACTTC
TRBD1 TRBJ2-1 NA TRBV6-5 CASSLTGSSGNEQFF TGTGCCAGCAGTTTGACAGGGAGTAGTGGCAATGAGCAGTTCTTC
NA TRBJ2-3 NA TRBV12-5 CASGLLGADTQYF TGTGCTAGTGGCCTTCTCGGGGCAGATACGCAGTATTTT